A selection of T cell receptor beta chains follows, all from one sample in a study of T cell changes during pregnancy in multiple sclerosis. Repertoires were generated with immunoSEQ multiplex PCR, while TCRdb's copy carries only in-frame clones and drops some. The top ten hold over 1% of the sample, which has 36,000 or so clones, approximately 92% seen once. The sequencing sample was made of PBMCs (not recorded whether the cells were cultured). The receptors derive from a female donor with multiple sclerosis, enrolled in a pregnancy study. The CDR3 runs from the conserved cysteine through the conserved F or W. The size entry is marked missing in some rows and otherwise reads once, few, many or a size class.

size	V	J	CDR3
-	TRBV5-6	TRBJ2-4	CASSSRLAGGNIQYF
-	TRBV7-9	TRBJ2-6	CASSLGRANFVSGANVLTF
-	TRBV10-3	TRBJ2-2	CAISEPQRTGELFF
-	TRBV5-6	TRBJ2-7	CASSLVGTSDEQYF
-	TRBV2	TRBJ1-5	CASSADPRAGQPQHF
-	TRBV6-4	TRBJ1-5	CASSDPPYRGERQPQHF
-	TRBV10-3	TRBJ2-7	CAISERQDYEQYF
-	TRBV5-4	TRBJ2-5	CASSWAPTETQYF
-	TRBV7-2	TRBJ2-5	CASRARPQETQYF
-	TRBV7-9	TRBJ2-7	CASSFQTGDFYEQYF
-	TRBV5-4	TRBJ2-7	CASSPRPPSGSSYEQYF
-	TRBV6-5	TRBJ2-7	CASSHRDLAYEQYF
-	TRBV18	TRBJ1-4	CASSRNRAEEKLFF
-	TRBV7-2	TRBJ1-3	CASSPRGSGNTIYF
-	TRBV9	TRBJ2-5	CASSPSGEETQYF
-	TRBV13	TRBJ1-5	CASSQDSNQPQHF
-	TRBV10-3	TRBJ2-7	CAISGISHEQYF
-	TRBV10-3	TRBJ2-1	CAISDREGVNEQFF
-	TRBV27	TRBJ1-2	CASSLTGVYGYTF
-	TRBV12-5	TRBJ2-2	CASGTGTLNTGELFF
-	TRBV10-1	TRBJ2-1	CATGRNDNEQFF
-	TRBV11-2	TRBJ2-2	CASSRTSGSSGELFF
-	TRBV30	TRBJ2-7	CAGEHEETYEQYF
-	TRBV11-2	TRBJ2-7	CASSLPTGGASYEQYF
-	TRBV11-3	TRBJ2-1	CASSRDQYNEQFF
-	TRBV19	TRBJ1-4	CASSPTPLGEKLFF
-	TRBV15	TRBJ2-7	CATSRAAEPYEQYF
-	TRBV27	TRBJ2-5	CASRVQGGETQYF
-	TRBV4-3	TRBJ1-1	CASSRGRNTEAFF
-	TRBV12-5	TRBJ1-1	CASGWENAEAFF
-	TRBV11-2	TRBJ2-3	CASSLGREVIGAADTQYF
-	TRBV27	TRBJ2-3	CASSYGGKVDTQYF
-	TRBV5-1	TRBJ2-1	CASSLVGQFYNEQFF
-	TRBV30	TRBJ2-3	CAWDRTAGKGDTQYF
-	TRBV23-1	TRBJ2-7	CASSQSQGDEGSYEQYF
-	TRBV19	TRBJ1-2	CASSMLAVANYGYTF
few	TRBV2	TRBJ1-1	CASMAEVNTEAFF
-	TRBV11-2	TRBJ2-1	CASSLEDWTLQFF
-	TRBV28	TRBJ2-6	CASSSIIFRDKDRTGANVLTF
once	TRBV9	TRBJ2-5	CASSALRGAGETQYF
-	TRBV9	TRBJ2-1	CASSAVPGGSNEQFF
-	TRBV2	TRBJ2-5	CAEGSFQETQYF
-	TRBV5-1	TRBJ2-3	CASSLSSGGTDTQYF
-	TRBV30	TRBJ1-2	CAWGTDFNYGYTF
-	TRBV7-2	TRBJ1-2	CASSLDTSGSYGYTF
few	TRBV6-5	TRBJ2-7	CASSRGLAGGLEQYF
-	TRBV6-5	TRBJ1-1	CASSYSEQGSEAFF
once	TRBV6-5	TRBJ2-7	CASSYSAGLSEQYF
-	TRBV6-5	TRBJ1-2	CASSYRSNPYGYTF
-	TRBV19	TRBJ2-6	CASSSVPSGANVLTF
-	TRBV10-1	TRBJ1-3	CASSESAGRNTIYF
-	TRBV28	TRBJ2-3	CASSSPGTATYSTDTQYF
-	TRBV2	TRBJ2-7	CASSERVDEQYF
-	TRBV7-2	TRBJ1-5	CASSLGFPQIKAQHF
few	TRBV30	TRBJ2-7	CAWYRPLGEQYF
-	TRBV6-1	TRBJ1-5	CASSDGDGFQPQHF
-	TRBV7-9	TRBJ2-2	CASSLGQGELFF